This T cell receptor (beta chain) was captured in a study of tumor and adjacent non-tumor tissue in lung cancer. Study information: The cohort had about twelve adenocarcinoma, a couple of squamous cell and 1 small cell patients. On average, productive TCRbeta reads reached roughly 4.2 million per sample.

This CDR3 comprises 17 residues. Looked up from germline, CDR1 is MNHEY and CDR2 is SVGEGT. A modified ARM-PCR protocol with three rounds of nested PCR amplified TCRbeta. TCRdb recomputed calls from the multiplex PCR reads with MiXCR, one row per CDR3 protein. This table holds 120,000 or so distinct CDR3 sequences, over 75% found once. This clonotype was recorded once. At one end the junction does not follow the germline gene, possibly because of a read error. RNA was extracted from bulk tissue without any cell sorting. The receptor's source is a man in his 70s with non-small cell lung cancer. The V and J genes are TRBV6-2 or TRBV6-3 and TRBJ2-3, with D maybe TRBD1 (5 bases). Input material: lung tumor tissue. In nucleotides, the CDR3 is TGTGCCAGAAGTTACCCGATGACAGTAGGTCACCATGATACGCAGTATTTT. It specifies CARSYPMTVGHHDTQYF.